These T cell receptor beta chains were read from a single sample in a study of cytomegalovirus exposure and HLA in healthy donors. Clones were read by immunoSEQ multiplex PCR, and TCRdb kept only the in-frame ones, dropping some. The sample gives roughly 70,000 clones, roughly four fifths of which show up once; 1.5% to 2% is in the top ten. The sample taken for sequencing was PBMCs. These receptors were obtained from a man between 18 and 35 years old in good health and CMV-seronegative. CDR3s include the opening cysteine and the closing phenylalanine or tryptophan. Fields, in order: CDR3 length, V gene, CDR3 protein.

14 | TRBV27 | CASRLAPILGEQYF
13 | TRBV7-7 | CASSRDSNTEAFF
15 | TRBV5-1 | CASSLPSGFSSEQYF
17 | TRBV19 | CASSIPSGRAGSDTQYF
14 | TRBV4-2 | CASSQDRGPAEAFF
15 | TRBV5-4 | CASRNRQIMNTEAFF
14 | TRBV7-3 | CASSLISGQETQYF
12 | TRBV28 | CASTGQSYGYTF
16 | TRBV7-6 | CASSSPYRGRNEKLFF
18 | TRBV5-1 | CASSLVSLGSGAQETQYF
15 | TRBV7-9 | CASSAPDRRSSPLHF
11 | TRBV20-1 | CSASRVLEQYF
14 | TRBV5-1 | CASSPGQGGGELFF
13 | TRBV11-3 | CASSPRDSDEQFF
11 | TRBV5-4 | CTTGVNTEAFF
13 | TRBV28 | CASSLSDYNEQFF
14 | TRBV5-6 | CASSLTLLAGELFF
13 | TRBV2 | CASSVDSRQPQHF
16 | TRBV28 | CASRAGAFSGANVLTF
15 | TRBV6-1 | CASSERLPNTGELFF
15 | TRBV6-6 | CASSYPGQGSREQYF
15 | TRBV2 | CASTPGLARAGELFF
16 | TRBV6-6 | CASGTIRDIRTGELFF
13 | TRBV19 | CASSIGRNTEAFF
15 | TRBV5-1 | CASSIGQGKAYGYTF
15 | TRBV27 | CASSLSGGDSTEAFF
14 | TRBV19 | CASSPGQGADIQYF